Listed below are T cell receptor beta chains from one sample, sequenced in a study of blood T cells in healthy people across ages. TCRdb called the 5' RACE reads again in MiXCR, with one record for every CDR3 protein. Here the sample spans about 1,000,000 distinct CDR3 sequences, less than 50% being singletons. Input material: blood. The receptors here all came from a woman aged 60 to 75 in good health. CDR3s include the opening cysteine and the closing phenylalanine or tryptophan.

TRBV2,14,TRBJ2-4,CASREGSGTNIQYF
TRBV4-1,23,TRBJ2-3,CASSQVPEGAGVVGPSGTDTQYF
TRBV29-1,15,.,CSVDPAQKTTGEQYF
TRBV20-1,16,.,CSARAVGGKLVETQYF
TRBV27,16,TRBJ2-3,CASSSLAVAFTDTQYF
TRBV6-5,14,TRBJ2-6,CASSPGRWANVLTF
TRBV11-1,13,TRBJ2-1,CASSAGGSYEQFF
TRBV10-3,12,TRBJ1-2,CAISESGHGYTF
TRBV14,15,TRBJ2-3,CASSQVLGGTDTQYF
TRBV27,15,TRBJ2-1,CASGVGAGGNNEQFF
TRBV10-3,13,TRBJ1-5,CAISGTSNQPQHF
TRBV5-1,16,TRBJ2-7,CASSFLLAGGTYEQYF
TRBV5-1,13,TRBJ2-1,CASSLAGSWEQFF
TRBV20-1,12,TRBJ2-7,CSASDMYNEQYF
TRBV6-1,14,TRBJ2-5,CASSVSGGWETQYF
TRBV27,20,TRBJ2-1,CASSFSSGPPADSSYNEQFF
TRBV7-9,17,TRBJ2-1,CASSSGARGANYNEQFF
TRBV12-3/TRBV12-4,17,TRBJ2-1,CASSLLAGGPSNNEQFF
TRBV27,15,TRBJ2-1,CASSSGLAGDAEQFF
TRBV20-1,12,TRBJ2-5,CSAPGREETQYF
TRBV11-2,14,TRBJ2-7,CASSLVVGTYEQYF
TRBV5-1,15,TRBJ2-1,CASSLGQRWRNEQFF
TRBV12-5,16,.,CASGPKLGRGHHEQYF
TRBV3-1,14,TRBJ1-2,CASSQDLFGYGYTF
TRBV10-3,13,TRBJ1-3,CAISRASGNTIYF
TRBV11-2,14,TRBJ2-3,CASSYRVGTDAQYF
TRBV27,15,TRBJ2-3,CASSSVQGVTDTQYF
TRBV7-8,17,TRBJ1-4,CASSLAPGGAGNEKLFF
TRBV12-3/TRBV12-4,16,TRBJ2-1,CASNIRDRGPWDEQFF
TRBV7-9,16,TRBJ2-7,CASSPQLGPGSYEQYF
TRBV15,17,TRBJ1-2,CATSTLMGGGQNYGYTF
TRBV5-1,17,TRBJ2-1,CASSNTGTSGRLNEQFF
TRBV20-1,15,TRBJ2-1,CSAPRGVSSYNEQFF
TRBV27,13,TRBJ1-2,CASSLSQGVGYTF
TRBV29-1,16,TRBJ2-5,CSAGPGQGIRGETQYF
TRBV5-1,16,TRBJ2-3,CASSLGLPARAGTQYF
TRBV27,15,TRBJ2-7,CASSSPGQGTYEQYF
TRBV7-2,14,TRBJ2-1,CASSSPTSRHEQFF
TRBV27,16,TRBJ2-1,CASSTPTGWGGNEQFF
TRBV20-1,20,TRBJ2-5,CSARKRPPGLAGGGYNEQYF
TRBV12-3/TRBV12-4,16,TRBJ2-6,CASSLARRAGANVLTF
TRBV20-1,15,TRBJ2-3,CSASDPAGDTDTQYF
TRBV9,15,TRBJ1-6,CASSVARADNSPLHF